This TCR beta chain was sequenced for a study of control samples from healthy donors and cancer patients. The junction had 6 bases not matched to a gene; V was cut back by 5 bases and J by 6 bases. The CDR3 length is 13 residues. Germline CDR1 MNHEY, CDR2 SVGAGI. The table came from immunoSEQ multiplex PCR; TCRdb's copy has only in-frame clones and leaves some out. This table holds approximately 120,000 clones, more than 85% found once. Material: blood. This rearrangement joins TRBV6-5 to TRBJ1-2, with TRBD1 matching 7 bases. This clonotype was obtained from a young man in good health. CDR3 in amino acids: CASSPTGKHGYTF. As DNA, the CDR3 is TGTGCCAGCAGTCCGACAGGGAAACATGGCTACACCTTC.